This TCR beta chain was profiled in a study of T-cell memory formation after mild COVID-19. Notes on the study in general: Pre-infection memory already had some responding clones, implying cross-reactive memory joined.

This clonotype was seen at least ten times. Its antigen is not known. The V gene's germline CDR1 is SGHRS and CDR2 YFSETQ. Trimming took 4 bases from V and 7 from J; bases not matched to a gene: 10. This CDR3 spans 15 amino acids. TCRdb re-called the 5' RACE reads through MiXCR, storing one row per CDR3 protein. The sample shows a few hundred thousand distinct CDR3 sequences, approximately 16% of them seen only once. The chain combines TRBV5-1 with TRBJ2-1, with 8 bases that match TRBD2. Material: PBMCs or a T cell subset sorted from them (not recorded which). The sequence was obtained from a man between 18 and 29 years old who had mild COVID-19 (a few samples of this study predate the infection). Cell type and time point are not known. CDR3 region: CASSPLPGGQNEQFF. Written as DNA, the CDR3 is TGCGCCAGCAGCCCGCTCCCGGGGGGGCAGAATGAGCAGTTCTTC.